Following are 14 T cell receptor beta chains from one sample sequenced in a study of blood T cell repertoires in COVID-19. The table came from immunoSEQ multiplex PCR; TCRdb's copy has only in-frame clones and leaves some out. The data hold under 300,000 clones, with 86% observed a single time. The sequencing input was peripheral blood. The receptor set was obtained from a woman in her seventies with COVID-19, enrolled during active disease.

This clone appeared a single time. CDR3 DNA: TGTGCCAGCACCCCGGACAGTAACACTGAAGCTTTCTTT. It encodes CASTPDSNTEAFF. This chain joins TRBV2 and TRBJ1-1; a weak D match, TRBD1 (6 bases). Trimming took off 7 bases at V and 2 bases at J, with 11 bases between the two ends. CDR1 SNHLY and CDR2 FYNNEI come from the germline V gene. CDR3 length equals 13 residues. Drawing the rest from reference TRBV2 and TRBJ1-1, the complete variable domain is EPEVTQTPSHQVTQMGQEVILRCVPISNHLYFYWYRQILGQKVEFLVSFYNNEISEKSEIFDDQFSVERPDGSNFTLKIRSTKLEDSAMYFCASTPDSNTEAFFGQGTRLTVV.

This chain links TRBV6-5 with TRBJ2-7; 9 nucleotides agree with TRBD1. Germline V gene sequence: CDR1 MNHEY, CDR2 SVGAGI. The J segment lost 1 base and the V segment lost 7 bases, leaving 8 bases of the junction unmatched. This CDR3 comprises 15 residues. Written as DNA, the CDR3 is TGTGCCAGCAACCAGGGGACAGGGTTGTCCTACGAGCAGTACTTC. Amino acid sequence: CASNQGTGLSYEQYF.

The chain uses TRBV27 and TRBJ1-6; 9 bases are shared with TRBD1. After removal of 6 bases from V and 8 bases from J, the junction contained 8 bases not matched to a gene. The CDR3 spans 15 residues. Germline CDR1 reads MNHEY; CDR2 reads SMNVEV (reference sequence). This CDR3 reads CASSPGGTGYSPLHF. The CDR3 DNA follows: TGTGCCAGCAGCCCGGGCGGGACAGGGTATTCACCCCTCCACTTT.

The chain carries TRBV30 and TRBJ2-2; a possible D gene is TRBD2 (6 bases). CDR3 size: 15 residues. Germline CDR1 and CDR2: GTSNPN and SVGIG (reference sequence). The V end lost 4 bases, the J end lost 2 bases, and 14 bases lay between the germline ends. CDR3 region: CAWISRGVNTGELFF. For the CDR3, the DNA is TGTGCCTGGATTTCCCGCGGGGTCAACACCGGGGAGCTGTTTTTT.

The CDR3, as DNA: TGTGCCTGGAGTGTAAACAGCCAAATTACCATATATTTT. As protein: CAWSVNSQITIYF. The rearrangement joins TRBV30 to TRBJ1-3; no definite D call. Germline V gene sequence: CDR1 GTSNPN, CDR2 SVGIG (reference sequence). The CDR3 consists of 13 residues. V lost 0 bases, J lost 10 bases, and 13 bases lay in between.

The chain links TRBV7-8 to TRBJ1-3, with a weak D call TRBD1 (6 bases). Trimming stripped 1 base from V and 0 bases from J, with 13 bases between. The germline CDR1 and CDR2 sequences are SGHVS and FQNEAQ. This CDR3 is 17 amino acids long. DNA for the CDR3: TGTGCCAGCAGCTTAGTCCGGCAGGGGACCTCTGGAAACACCATATATTTT. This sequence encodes CASSLVRQGTSGNTIYF.

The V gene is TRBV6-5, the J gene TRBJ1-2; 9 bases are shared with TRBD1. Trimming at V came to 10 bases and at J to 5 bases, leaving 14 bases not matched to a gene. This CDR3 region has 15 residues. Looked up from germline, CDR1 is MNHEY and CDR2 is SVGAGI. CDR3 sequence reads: CANRRTGEPGYGYTF. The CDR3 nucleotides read TGTGCCAACCGTCGGACAGGGGAGCCGGGGTATGGCTACACCTTC.

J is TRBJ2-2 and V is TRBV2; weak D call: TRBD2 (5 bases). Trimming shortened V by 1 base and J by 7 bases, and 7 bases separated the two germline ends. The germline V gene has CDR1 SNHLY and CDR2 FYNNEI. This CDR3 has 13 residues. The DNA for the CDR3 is TGTGCCAGCAGTGAAGGGGCGGGCGGGGAGCTGTTTTTT. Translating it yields CASSEGAGGELFF.

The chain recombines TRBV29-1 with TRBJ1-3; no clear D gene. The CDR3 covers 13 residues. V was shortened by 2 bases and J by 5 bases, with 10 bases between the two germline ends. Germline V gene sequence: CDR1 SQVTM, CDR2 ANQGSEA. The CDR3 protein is CSVEWAGRNTIYF. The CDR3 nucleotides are TGCAGCGTTGAATGGGCAGGCAGAAACACCATATATTTT. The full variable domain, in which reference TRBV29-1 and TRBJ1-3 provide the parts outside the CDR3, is SAVISQKPSRDICQRGTSLTIQCQVDSQVTMMFWYRQQPGQSLTLIATANQGSEATYESGFVIDKFPISRPNLTFSTLTVSNMSPEDSSIYLCSVEWAGRNTIYFGEGSWLTVV.

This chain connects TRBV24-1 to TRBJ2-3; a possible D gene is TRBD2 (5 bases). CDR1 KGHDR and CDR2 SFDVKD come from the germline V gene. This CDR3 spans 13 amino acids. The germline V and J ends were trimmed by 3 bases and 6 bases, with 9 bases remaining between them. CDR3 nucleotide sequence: TGTGCCACCAGTGATCGGGGTTTGGATACGCAGTATTTT. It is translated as CATSDRGLDTQYF.

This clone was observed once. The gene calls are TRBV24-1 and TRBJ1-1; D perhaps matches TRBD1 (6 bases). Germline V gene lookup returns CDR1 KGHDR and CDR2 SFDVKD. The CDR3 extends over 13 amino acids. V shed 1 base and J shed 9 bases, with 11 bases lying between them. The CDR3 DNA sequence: TGTGCCACCAGTGATTTTCTCGGACAGAAAGCTTTCTTT. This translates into CATSDFLGQKAFF.

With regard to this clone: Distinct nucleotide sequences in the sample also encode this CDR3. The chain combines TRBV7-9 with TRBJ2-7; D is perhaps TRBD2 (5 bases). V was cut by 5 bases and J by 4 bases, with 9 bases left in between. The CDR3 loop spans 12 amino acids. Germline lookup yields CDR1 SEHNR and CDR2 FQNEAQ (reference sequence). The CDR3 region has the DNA TGTGCCAGCAGCCCCCGGGGATACGAGCAGTACTTC. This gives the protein CASSPRGYEQYF.

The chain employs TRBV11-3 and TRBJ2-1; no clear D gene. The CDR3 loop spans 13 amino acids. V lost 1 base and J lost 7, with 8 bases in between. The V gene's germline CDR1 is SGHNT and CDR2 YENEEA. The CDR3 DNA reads TGTGCCAGCAGCTTAGGAGGAAGGAATGAGCAGTTCTTC. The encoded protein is CASSLGGRNEQFF.

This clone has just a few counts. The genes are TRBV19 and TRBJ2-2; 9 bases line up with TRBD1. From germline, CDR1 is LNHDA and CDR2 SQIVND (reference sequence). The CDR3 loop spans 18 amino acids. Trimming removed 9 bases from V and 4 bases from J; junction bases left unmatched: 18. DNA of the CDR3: TGTGCCAGCGGCCGGGACAGGGTGTCGGGTATGAGCACCGGGGAGCTGTTTTTT. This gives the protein CASGRDRVSGMSTGELFF.